Listed below are T cell receptor beta chains from one sample, sequenced in a study of blood T cell repertoires in COVID-19. Data came from immunoSEQ multiplex PCR; TCRdb stores just in-frame clones and leaves some out. The top ten hold 5.5% to 6.5% of the sample, which has about 200,000 clones, roughly 90% seen once. Sequenced material: peripheral blood. All receptors derive from a man between 60 and 75 years old who had recovered from COVID-19. The CDR3 runs from the conserved cysteine through the conserved F or W. The D gene is left open where the match is weak. Part of the rows lack a size; the others show once, few, many or a class for expanded clones.

V gene	clone size	J gene	D gene	CDR3 protein	CDR3 DNA
TRBV9	-	TRBJ2-2	TRBD2	CASSVGRLAGRTGELFF	TGTGCCAGCAGCGTAGGGAGACTAGCGGGCCGCACCGGGGAGCTGTTTTTT
TRBV18	-	TRBJ2-7	TRBD2	CASSLGTSGGLRYEQYF	TGTGCCAGCTCACTCGGGACTAGCGGGGGGCTTCGCTACGAGCAGTACTTC
TRBV5-6	-	TRBJ2-7	-	CASSLSNRGGEQYF	TGTGCCAGCAGCTTGTCGAACAGGGGGGGCGAGCAGTACTTC
TRBV4-3	-	TRBJ2-4	TRBD1	CASSPRQGPRNIQYF	TGCGCCAGCAGCCCTCGACAGGGCCCGAGGAACATTCAGTACTTC
TRBV6-2/TRBV6-3	-	TRBJ2-7	TRBD1	CASSYFQGGWGYEQYF	TGTGCCAGCAGTTACTTCCAAGGGGGCTGGGGATACGAGCAGTACTTC
TRBV5-4	-	TRBJ2-7	TRBD2	CASSFPSTSGLEQYF	TGTGCCAGCAGCTTCCCCAGCACTAGCGGGTTAGAGCAGTACTTC
TRBV3-1/TRBV3-2	-	TRBJ1-1	-	CASSQESGYGTEAFF	TGTGCCAGCAGCCAAGAATCGGGGTACGGTACTGAAGCTTTCTTT
TRBV7-2	-	TRBJ2-5	-	CASSLGGPGETQYF	TGTGCCAGCAGCCTGGGGGGGCCAGGAGAGACCCAGTACTTC
TRBV19	-	TRBJ2-1	-	CASAPEFFYNEQFF	TGTGCCAGTGCCCCTGAGTTCTTCTACAATGAGCAGTTCTTC
TRBV11-2	-	TRBJ1-1	-	CASSQIAGTEAFF	TGTGCCAGCAGCCAAATAGCGGGCACTGAAGCTTTCTTT
TRBV5-4	once	TRBJ2-3	-	CASRVRTSTDTQYF	TGTGCCAGCAGGGTCCGGACTAGCACAGATACGCAGTATTTT
TRBV7-2	-	TRBJ1-2	TRBD1	CASSPGQGADGYTF	TGTGCCAGCAGCCCCGGACAGGGGGCGGATGGCTACACCTTC
TRBV4-3	few	TRBJ2-1	TRBD1	CASSQRDRGPGEQFF	TGCGCCAGCAGCCAGCGGGACAGGGGACCTGGTGAGCAGTTCTTC
TRBV6-6	-	TRBJ1-6	TRBD1	CASSPQGGDSPLHF	TGTGCCAGCAGCCCGCAGGGGGGAGATTCACCCCTCCACTTT
TRBV5-5	-	TRBJ1-3	-	CASSSGGGSGNTIYF	TGTGCCAGCAGCTCCGGCGGGGGCTCTGGAAACACCATATATTTT
TRBV29-1	once	TRBJ1-1	-	CSVLTDEAFF	TGCAGCGTGTTGACAGATGAAGCTTTCTTT
TRBV3-1/TRBV3-2	-	TRBJ2-7	TRBD2	CASSRTSGGSYEQYF	TGTGCCAGCAGCCGGACTAGCGGGGGGTCCTACGAGCAGTACTTC
TRBV4-3	-	TRBJ1-1	TRBD1	CASSLYGTGALNTEAFF	TGCGCCAGCAGCCTCTACGGGACAGGGGCCTTGAACACTGAAGCTTTCTTT
TRBV6-5	-	TRBJ2-1	TRBD2	CASSYKASGGFEQFF	TGTGCCAGCAGTTACAAGGCTAGCGGGGGTTTTGAGCAGTTCTTC
TRBV19	-	TRBJ1-1	TRBD1	CASGQGSSTEAFF	TGTGCCAGTGGACAGGGGAGTAGCACTGAAGCTTTCTTT
TRBV7-6	once	TRBJ1-6	TRBD1	CASSQIPGTQGSPLHF	TGTGCCAGCAGCCAAATTCCCGGGACACAGGGGTCACCCCTCCACTTT
TRBV19	-	TRBJ2-7	TRBD2	CASSIETSGRTEQYF	TGTGCCAGTAGTATAGAGACTAGCGGGAGGACCGAGCAGTACTTC
TRBV15	-	TRBJ1-5	TRBD1	CATSRDVGTVRNQPQHF	TGTGCCACCAGCAGAGATGTCGGGACAGTACGCAATCAGCCCCAGCATTTT
TRBV6-6	-	TRBJ1-1	-	CASSPGGGRSKAFF	TGTGCCAGCAGCCCGGGGGGTGGGCGGTCAAAAGCTTTCTTT
TRBV2	-	TRBJ1-6	-	CASRPGLQTNSPLHF	TGTGCCAGCCGACCGGGACTCCAGACTAATTCACCCCTCCACTTT
TRBV18	-	TRBJ2-1	-	CASSPLAGFGSYNEQFF	TGTGCCAGCTCACCGCTGGCAGGCTTTGGATCCTACAATGAGCAGTTCTTC
TRBV11-2	-	TRBJ1-2	-	CASSLDRGGRNYGYTF	TGTGCCAGCAGCTTGGACCGGGGGGGGCGGAACTATGGCTACACCTTC
TRBV6-1	-	TRBJ2-7	TRBD1	CASSERTGTAPYEQYF	TGTGCCAGCAGTGAAAGGACAGGGACGGCCCCCTACGAGCAGTACTTC
TRBV19	-	TRBJ2-4	TRBD1	CASSIGGRGGQGLKNIQYF	TGTGCCAGTAGTATAGGGGGGCGGGGAGGACAGGGCCTAAAAAACATTCAGTACTTC
TRBV2	-	TRBJ1-5	-	CASNSDSSNQPQHF	TGTGCCAGCAACAGCGACAGCAGCAATCAGCCCCAGCATTTT
TRBV5-4	-	TRBJ2-2	TRBD1	CASSLVTGGIGELFF	TGTGCCAGCAGCTTGGTAACAGGGGGTATCGGGGAGCTGTTTTTT
TRBV2	-	TRBJ2-1	TRBD2	CASSDARTSGHNEQFF	TGTGCCAGCAGTGATGCCCGGACTAGCGGACACAATGAGCAGTTCTTC
TRBV28	-	TRBJ1-5	-	CASRIGAEPQHF	TGTGCCAGCAGGATAGGGGCAGAGCCCCAGCATTTT
TRBV7-2	-	TRBJ1-1	-	CASLSRGGTEAFF	TGTGCCTCCCTGTCCAGGGGAGGGACTGAAGCTTTCTTT
TRBV18	once	TRBJ1-2	-	CASSPSSGTYGYTF	TGTGCCAGCTCACCGTCGTCCGGGACATATGGCTACACCTTC
TRBV11-1	-	TRBJ2-7	TRBD1	CASSLGNRGPYEQYF	TGTGCCAGCAGCTTAGGGAACAGGGGGCCGTACGAGCAGTACTTC
TRBV19	-	TRBJ1-3	-	CASSMVQLGNTIYF	TGTGCCAGTAGTATGGTCCAGTTGGGAAACACCATATATTTT
TRBV6-2/TRBV6-3	once	TRBJ2-2	-	CASSYFGSRAGELFF	TGTGCCAGCAGTTACTTCGGATCGCGGGCCGGGGAGCTGTTTTTT
TRBV6-6	-	TRBJ2-7	TRBD1	CASSPEPRTGFIHEQYF	TGTGCCAGCAGTCCCGAACCCAGGACAGGGTTTATCCACGAGCAGTACTTC